The T cell receptor (beta chain) described here comes from a study of blood T cell repertoires in COVID-19. Study details: T cells, B-cell-depleted T cells, or PBMCs supplied cDNA or gDNA.

The germline CDR1 and CDR2 sequences are SEHNR and FQNEAQ (reference sequence). The CDR3 contains 15 residues. V was trimmed by 5 bases and J by 1 base, leaving 11 bases between them. This clone was found a few times. As originally analysed: Reference gene primer amplification gave estimated nucleated cell counts. Using immunoSEQ multiplex PCR, the repertoire was profiled, and TCRdb retains in-frame clones only, with some absent. V, J and clone size derive from that table, while D and trimming were established from the DNA sequence. The data contain about 49,000 clones, roughly 84% of them singletons.

The chain combines TRBV7-9 with TRBJ2-2; D possibly corresponds to TRBD2 (7 bases). This sequence was found in a human donor in a cohort sampled during active COVID-19. The source material was peripheral blood. The CDR3 coding sequence is TGTGCCAGCAGCCCCGGGGGGCTGAACACCGGGGAGCTGTTTTTT. Protein sequence: CASSPGGLNTGELFF.